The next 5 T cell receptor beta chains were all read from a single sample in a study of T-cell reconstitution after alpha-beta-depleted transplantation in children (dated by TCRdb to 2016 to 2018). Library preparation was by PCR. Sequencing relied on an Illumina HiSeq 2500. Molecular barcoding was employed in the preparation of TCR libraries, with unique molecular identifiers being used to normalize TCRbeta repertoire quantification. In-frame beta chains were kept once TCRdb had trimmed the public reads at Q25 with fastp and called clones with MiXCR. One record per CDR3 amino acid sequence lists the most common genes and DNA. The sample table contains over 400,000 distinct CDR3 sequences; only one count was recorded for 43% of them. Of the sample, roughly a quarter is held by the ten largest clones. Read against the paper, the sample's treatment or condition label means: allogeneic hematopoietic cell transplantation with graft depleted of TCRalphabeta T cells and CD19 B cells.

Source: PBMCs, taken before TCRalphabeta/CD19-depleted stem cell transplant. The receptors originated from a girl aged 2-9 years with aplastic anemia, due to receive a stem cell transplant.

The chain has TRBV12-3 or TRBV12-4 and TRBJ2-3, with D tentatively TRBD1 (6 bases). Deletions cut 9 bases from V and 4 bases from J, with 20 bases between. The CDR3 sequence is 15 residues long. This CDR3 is CASSTGTWFPDTQYF. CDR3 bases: TGTGCCAGTTCCACCGGGACATGGTTTCCAGATACGCAGTATTTT.

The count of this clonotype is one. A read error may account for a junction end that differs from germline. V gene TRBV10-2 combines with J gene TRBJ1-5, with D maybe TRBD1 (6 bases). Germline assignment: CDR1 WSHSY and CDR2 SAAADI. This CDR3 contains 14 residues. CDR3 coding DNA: TGCGCCGGCAGAGGGGGGGCTAGCAATCAGCCCCAGCATTTT. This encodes CAGRGGASNQPQHF.

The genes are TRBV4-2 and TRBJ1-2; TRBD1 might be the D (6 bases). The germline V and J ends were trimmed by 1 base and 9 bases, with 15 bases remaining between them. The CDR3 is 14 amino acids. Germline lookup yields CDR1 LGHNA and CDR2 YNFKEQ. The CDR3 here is CASSQGGSQGRYTF. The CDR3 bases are TGTGCCAGCAGCCAAGGCGGCAGTCAGGGGCGCTACACCTTC.

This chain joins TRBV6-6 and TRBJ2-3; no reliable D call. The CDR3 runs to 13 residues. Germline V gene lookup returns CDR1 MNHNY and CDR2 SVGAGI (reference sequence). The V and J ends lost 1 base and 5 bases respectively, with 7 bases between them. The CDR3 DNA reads TGTGCCAGCAGTTACTTAGCCGTAGATACGCAGTATTTT. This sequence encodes CASSYLAVDTQYF.

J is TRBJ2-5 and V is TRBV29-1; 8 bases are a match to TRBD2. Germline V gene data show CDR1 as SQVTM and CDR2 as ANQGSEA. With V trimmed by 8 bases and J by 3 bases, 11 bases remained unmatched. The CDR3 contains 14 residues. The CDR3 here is CSPARLAGEETQYF. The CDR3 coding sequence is TGCAGCCCCGCCCGGCTAGCGGGTGAAGAGACCCAGTACTTC.